A single sample is the source of the 21 T cell receptor beta chains below, sequenced in a study of OX40 agonist ivuxolimab in advanced cancers. Produced via immunoSEQ multiplex PCR; TCRdb's table is partial and in-frame only. The sample has 45,000 to 60,000 clones, about 90% seen once. Sequenced material: CD4+ or CD8+ T cells sorted from blood, taken in a trial of the OX40 agonist ivuxolimab. Receptors were obtained from an adult with an advanced solid tumor such as melanoma, head and neck, liver or kidney cancer.

The V call is TRBV28, the J call TRBJ1-2, with D uncertain. Trimming cost V 2 bases and J 4 bases, with 8 bases left between them. Germline V gene lookup returns CDR1 MDHEN and CDR2 SYDVKM. The CDR3 length is 13 residues. The CDR3 sequence is CASSLEDGYGYTF. The CDR3 coding sequence is TGTGCCAGCAGTTTAGAGGACGGCTATGGCTACACCTTC.

The chain couples TRBV9 to TRBJ2-2; D could derive from TRBD1 or TRBD2 (5 bases each). The CDR3 extends over 15 amino acids. Germline CDR1 is SGDLS and CDR2 is YYNGEE. Deletions cut 4 bases from V and 6 bases from J, with 16 bases between. The CDR3 coding sequence is TGTGCCAGCAGCTTTGCCGGGGCTGGGTCCGGGGAGCTGTTTTTT. Translation: CASSFAGAGSGELFF.

DNA of the CDR3: TGCGCCAGCACCGCCGGGGAGGGGGCAGAGACCCAGTACTTC. Protein: CASTAGEGAETQYF. The chain couples TRBV5-1 to TRBJ2-5, with D tentatively TRBD1 or TRBD2 (7 bases each). V gave up 6 bases and J gave up 4 bases, with 16 bases separating them. The CDR3 has 14 amino acids. Germline CDR1 and CDR2: SGHRS and YFSETQ.

V usage is TRBV4-3 and J usage is TRBJ2-3, with D perhaps TRBD1 or TRBD2 (6 bases each). The germline V gene has CDR1 LGHNA and CDR2 YSLEER. With 4 bases removed from V and 0 bases from J, the gap between germline ends came to 14 bases. CDR3 length: 16 amino acids. The CDR3 protein is CASSRHREVSTDTQYF. In DNA form, the CDR3 reads TGCGCCAGCAGCCGCCACAGGGAGGTTAGCACAGATACGCAGTATTTT.

This rearrangement joins TRBV21-1 to TRBJ2-4; TRBD2, the table's D call, was not compared with the DNA. TRBV21-1 is a recognized pseudogene. The CDR3 sequence is 17 residues long. The CDR3 is CASSSASGRLAKNIQYF. The CDR3 DNA sequence: TGTGCCAGCAGCAGCGCTAGCGGGAGGTTAGCCAAAAACATTCAGTACTTC.

The rearrangement links TRBV14 to TRBJ2-5; 7 positions match TRBD2. V trimming: 1 base; J trimming: 1 base; junction bases outside the gene matches: 3. CDR1 is SGHDN, CDR2 FVKESK, per germline. The CDR3 contains 15 residues. The CDR3 DNA reads TGTGCCAGCAGCCAAGGGACTAGTCCCCAAGAGACCCAGTACTTC. Its protein product is CASSQGTSPQETQYF.

The chain recombines TRBV6-6 with TRBJ2-7, with D hard to call. CDR3 length: 14 amino acids. The ends were cut back, 0 bases at V and 5 bases at J, with 11 bases in the middle. Germline CDR1 reads MNHNY; CDR2 reads SVGAGI (reference sequence). This chain's CDR3 is CASSYSAPSDEQYF. The CDR3 nucleotides read TGTGCCAGCAGTTACTCGGCCCCCTCGGACGAGCAGTACTTC.

The chain is built from TRBV14 and TRBJ2-7; D might be TRBD2 (6 bases). V dropped 2 bases and J dropped 0 bases, with 11 bases sitting between them. This CDR3 has 15 amino acids. Germline CDR1 SGHDN, CDR2 FVKESK. CDR3 nucleotide sequence: TGTGCCAGCAGCCAATGGGGGGTTAGCTCCTACGAGCAGTACTTC. Amino acids: CASSQWGVSSYEQYF.

The rearrangement joins TRBV5-6 to TRBJ2-2, with 7 nucleotides matching TRBD1. CDR3 length equals 16 residues. The germline V gene has CDR1 SGHDT and CDR2 YYEEEE. The trim removed 2 bases at V and 3 bases at J, leaving 7 bases unmatched. The CDR3 coding sequence is TGTGCCAGCAGCTTCGTGACAGGGTTGGACACCGGGGAGCTGTTTTTT. Translating it yields CASSFVTGLDTGELFF.

The genes are TRBV15 and TRBJ2-7, with TRBD1 as a possible D gene (5 bases). Trimming cost V 5 bases and J 5 bases, with 16 bases left between them. There are 14 residues in the CDR3. From germline, CDR1 is LNHNV and CDR2 YYDKDF (reference sequence). As DNA, the CDR3 is TGTGCCACCAGCGGTGATCACAGGAGCGACGAGCAGTACTTC. This sequence encodes CATSGDHRSDEQYF.

The chain employs TRBV28 and TRBJ2-7; no reliable D call. Per the germline V gene, CDR1 is MDHEN and CDR2 is SYDVKM. The ends were cut back, 3 bases at V and 3 bases at J, with 9 bases in the middle. The CDR3 runs to 13 residues. CDR3 region: CASSFVSLYEQYF. As DNA, the CDR3 is TGTGCCAGCAGTTTCGTCAGCCTCTACGAGCAGTACTTC.

The chain is built from TRBV5-1 and TRBJ2-7; D unclear. There are 16 residues in the CDR3. From germline, CDR1 is SGHRS and CDR2 YFSETQ. Trimming pared 3 bases from V and 2 bases from J, leaving 18 bases between. CDR3 DNA sequence: TGCGCCAGCAGCTCGGCGATCGTCGCCGCACCCTACGAGCAGTACTTC. Amino acid sequence: CASSSAIVAAPYEQYF.

The chain combines TRBV19 with TRBJ1-4; 11 bases fit TRBD1. The CDR3 sequence is 15 residues long. Germline lookup yields CDR1 LNHDA and CDR2 SQIVND (reference sequence). The V gene end was trimmed by 6 bases and the J gene end by 8 bases; junction bases not matched to a gene: 8. CDR3 nucleotide sequence: TGTGCCAGTAGGAACCAGGGGACAGGGGGGGAAAAACTGTTTTTT. Translating gives CASRNQGTGGEKLFF.

The genes are TRBV7-2 and TRBJ2-1; D possibly corresponds to TRBD2 (6 bases). Trimming removed 0 bases at V and 7 bases at J, with 7 bases between. The CDR3 spans 13 residues. CDR1 SGHTA and CDR2 FQGNSA come from the germline V gene. CDR3 protein: CASSLAGGNEQFF. The CDR3 DNA follows: TGTGCCAGCAGCTTAGCGGGGGGAAATGAGCAGTTCTTC.

This chain uses TRBV27 with TRBJ2-1; TRBD1 matches 7 bases. This CDR3 has 13 residues. V shed 5 bases, J shed 10 bases, and the junction held 8 bases outside the gene matches. Germline assignment: CDR1 MNHEY and CDR2 SMNVEV (reference sequence). The CDR3, as DNA: TGTGCCAGCAGTATTAGACAGGGTCCCGAGCAGTTCTTC. Translated, it gives CASSIRQGPEQFF.

This chain uses TRBV6-5 with TRBJ1-2, with D unresolved. CDR1 MNHEY and CDR2 SVGAGI come from the germline V gene. V was trimmed by 0 bases and J by 5 bases, leaving 13 bases between them. CDR3 size: 15 residues. CDR3 DNA sequence: TGTGCCAGCAGTTACTCGAGCCAGGACCGTTATGGCTACACCTTC. It encodes CASSYSSQDRYGYTF.

The rearrangement joins TRBV7-6 to TRBJ2-5; D might be TRBD1 (6 bases). The germline CDR1 and CDR2 sequences are SGHVS and FNYEAQ. V was trimmed by 5 bases and J by 5 bases, leaving 15 bases between them. CDR3 length equals 14 residues. Here the CDR3 reads CASSLNRVLETQYF. In DNA form, the CDR3 reads TGTGCCAGCAGCCTGAACAGGGTTCTGGAGACCCAGTACTTC.

J is TRBJ2-5 and V is TRBV29-1, with unresolved D. The length of the CDR3 is 11 residues. Germline CDR1 reads SQVTM; CDR2 reads ANQGSEA. The germline V and J ends were trimmed by 3 bases and 5 bases, with 7 bases remaining between them. The chain's CDR3 is CSVDSLETQYF. CDR3 sequence (DNA): TGCAGCGTTGATAGCTTGGAGACCCAGTACTTC.

The chain links TRBV11-3 to TRBJ1-1, with 8 bases identical to TRBD1. With 5 bases clipped from V and 7 bases from J, the junction kept 15 bases outside the gene matches. CDR1 is SGHNT and CDR2 is YENEEA in the germline V gene. This CDR3 is 16 amino acids long. CDR3: CASSQRLAQGAIEAFF. The CDR3 region has the DNA TGTGCCAGCAGCCAGCGGCTGGCGCAGGGGGCAATTGAAGCTTTCTTT.

The chain combines TRBV6-5 with TRBJ1-2; D is possibly TRBD1 (6 bases). Trimming cost V 6 bases and J 1 base, with 9 bases left between them. This CDR3 comprises 13 residues. Germline V lookup: CDR1 MNHEY, CDR2 SVGAGI. The CDR3 DNA reads TGTGCCAGCAGGCCAGGGGTTAACTATGGCTACACCTTC. Translation: CASRPGVNYGYTF.

The genes are TRBV15 and TRBJ2-5; unclear D gene. The germline V and J ends were trimmed by 6 bases and 1 base, with 6 bases remaining between them. The CDR3 is 12 residues long. Germline V lookup: CDR1 LNHNV, CDR2 YYDKDF (reference sequence). CDR3 amino acids: CATSGIQETQYF. The CDR3 DNA follows: TGTGCCACCAGTGGGATCCAAGAGACCCAGTACTTC. Full variable domain (rest looked up from reference TRBV15 and TRBJ2-5): DAMVIQNPRYQVTQFGKPVTLSCSQTLNHNVMYWYQQKSSQAPKLLFHYYDKDFNNEADTPDNFQSRRPNTSFCFLDIRSPGLGDTAMYLCATSGIQETQYFGPGTRLLVL.